These T cell receptor beta chains were read from a single sample in a study of response to subunit inactivated influenza vaccine. TCRdb re-analysed the RT-PCR reads in MiXCR, keeping a single row per CDR3 protein. The sample has 550,000 to 800,000 distinct CDR3 sequences, roughly 14% seen once. Material: PBMCs from blood, obtained approximately 15 days before vaccination. Receptors originate from a middle-aged man who received an inactivated influenza vaccine. Both conserved end residues are part of each CDR3. A D gene is named only where the DNA matches it firmly. Clone size is not always given. Where it is, it says once, few, many or a class for expanded clones.

-	many	TRBV12-3/TRBV12-4	TRBJ2-1	CASSWGRGNEQFF	TGTGCCAGCAGTTGGGGGCGAGGCAATGAGCAGTTCTTC
TRBD1	-	TRBV18	TRBJ1-5	CASSRGQEQPQHF	TGTGCCAGCTCACGAGGACAGGAACAGCCCCAGCATTTT
TRBD2	-	TRBV9	TRBJ2-1	CASSVPSGGALGSYNEQFF	TGTGCCAGCAGCGTACCTAGCGGGGGGGCCCTCGGGTCCTACAATGAGCAGTTCTTC
-	-	TRBV7-3	TRBJ2-1	CASSLASPYNEQFF	TGTGCCAGCAGCTTGGCTAGCCCGTACAATGAGCAGTTCTTC
-	-	TRBV9	TRBJ2-1	CASSVPGFNEQFF	TGTGCCAGCAGCGTCCCGGGATTCAATGAGCAGTTCTTC
-	-	TRBV10-3	TRBJ2-3	CAISESGSTDTQYF	TGTGCCATCAGTGAGTCAGGTAGCACAGATACGCAGTATTTT
-	many	TRBV2	TRBJ2-5	CASSEALVIETQYF	TGTGCCAGCAGTGAAGCGCTGGTTATTGAGACCCAGTACTTC
TRBD2	few	TRBV5-1	TRBJ2-7	CASSLGSWGLAGYEQYF	TGCGCCAGCAGCTTGGGGAGTTGGGGACTAGCGGGATACGAGCAGTACTTC
-	-	TRBV29-1	TRBJ1-3	CSVRDSSGNTMYF	TGCAGCGTTCGAGACAGCTCTGGAAACACCATGTATTTT
TRBD2	few	TRBV29-1	TRBJ2-1	CSLRQTSGTYNEQFF	TGCAGCCTAAGGCAGACTAGCGGGACGTACAATGAGCAGTTCTTC
TRBD2	-	TRBV12-3/TRBV12-4	TRBJ2-7	CASRTTSGGYEQYF	TGTGCCAGCAGAACGACTAGCGGGGGGTACGAGCAGTACTTC
TRBD1	few	TRBV12-3/TRBV12-4	TRBJ2-5	CASSFWDSQETQYF	TGTGCCAGCAGTTTTTGGGACAGCCAAGAGACCCAGTACTTC
-	few	TRBV4-2	TRBJ1-5	CASSQGGRGDQPQHF	TGTGCCAGCAGCCAAGGGGGGAGGGGGGATCAGCCCCAGCATTTT
TRBD2	-	TRBV11-1	TRBJ2-4	CASSPRLAGGPSDKNIQYF	TGTGCCAGCAGCCCCAGACTAGCGGGAGGGCCCTCGGACAAAAACATTCAGTACTTC
-	many	TRBV30	TRBJ2-1	CAWSIYNEQFF	TGTGCCTGGAGCATTTACAATGAGCAGTTCTTC
-	many	TRBV24-1	TRBJ2-1	CATSDSTGATYNEQFF	TGTGCCACCAGTGACTCGACAGGAGCCACCTACAATGAGCAGTTCTTC
-	-	TRBV7-9	TRBJ2-3	CASSLGPTGPTDTQYF	TGTGCCAGCAGCTTAGGTCCTACCGGGCCCACAGATACGCAGTATTTT
TRBD1	-	TRBV5-1	TRBJ2-2	CASNLRTGYTGELFF	TGCGCCAGCAACCTACGGACAGGGTACACCGGGGAGCTGTTTTTT
TRBD1	-	TRBV19	TRBJ2-7	CASSVTGQGVYEQYF	TGTGCCAGTAGCGTAACAGGACAGGGGGTTTACGAGCAGTACTTC
-	few	TRBV20-1	TRBJ2-1	CSAIGVSGDYNEQFF	TGCAGTGCTATCGGTGTTAGCGGAGACTACAATGAGCAGTTCTTC
-	few	TRBV3-1	TRBJ2-7	CASSPHGAYEQYF	TGTGCCAGCAGCCCCCACGGGGCATACGAGCAGTACTTC
-	many	TRBV7-9	TRBJ2-7	CASSPQGRGGEQYF	TGTGCCAGCAGCCCCCAGGGTAGGGGTGGCGAGCAGTACTTC
-	few	TRBV20-1	TRBJ2-1	CSASKDRVYNEQFF	TGCAGTGCTAGTAAGGACAGAGTCTACAATGAGCAGTTCTTC
TRBD1	few	TRBV5-1	TRBJ1-1	CASSFSGTGGTEAFF	TGCGCCAGCAGCTTCTCCGGGACAGGGGGCACTGAAGCTTTCTTT
-	-	TRBV10-3	TRBJ2-5	CAISEIWGAEETQYF	TGTGCCATCAGTGAAATATGGGGGGCGGAGGAGACCCAGTACTTC
-	many	TRBV11-1	TRBJ1-1	CASSAGDLLGTEAFF	TGTGCCAGCAGTGCGGGGGACCTCCTGGGCACTGAAGCTTTCTTT
-	few	TRBV5-6	TRBJ2-4	CASSLESRRPIQYF	TGTGCCAGCAGCTTGGAGTCGCGACGTCCGATTCAGTACTTC
-	many	TRBV5-1	TRBJ2-3	CASSSMGKTDTQYF	TGCGCCAGCAGCTCGATGGGGAAAACAGATACGCAGTATTTT
TRBD1	few	TRBV10-3	TRBJ2-3	CAISLTGGATDTQYF	TGTGCCATCAGCCTGACAGGGGGCGCGACAGATACGCAGTATTTT
TRBD2	few	TRBV28	TRBJ2-7	CASSLSAGGPSVEQYF	TGTGCCAGCAGTCTTTCTGCGGGAGGGCCTTCTGTCGAGCAGTACTTC
TRBD2	few	TRBV7-6	TRBJ2-3	CASSLSRGLAGVHTDTQYF	TGTGCCAGCAGCTTAAGTAGGGGACTAGCGGGAGTACATACAGATACGCAGTATTTT
-	-	TRBV12-3/TRBV12-4	TRBJ2-7	CASSFESVYEQYF	TGTGCCAGCAGTTTTGAGTCAGTCTACGAGCAGTACTTC
TRBD1	few	TRBV4-1	TRBJ2-6	CASSQGLPGQGTGANVLTF	TGCGCCAGCAGCCAAGGCCTCCCGGGACAGGGTACTGGGGCCAACGTCCTGACTTTC
-	few	TRBV7-9	TRBJ2-3	CASSLNLGADTQYF	TGTGCCAGCAGCTTAAATCTCGGAGCAGATACGCAGTATTTT
TRBD2	-	TRBV15	TRBJ2-5	CATSRVGVTSGQVETQYF	TGTGCCACCAGCAGAGTGGGGGTAACTAGCGGGCAAGTGGAGACCCAGTACTTC
TRBD1	-	TRBV28	TRBJ1-6	CASQPGTGGSPLHF	TGTGCCAGCCAGCCGGGGACAGGGGGTTCACCCCTCCACTTT
-	few	TRBV11-2	TRBJ2-2	CASSPPGPDRTTINTGELFF	TGTGCCAGCAGCCCCCCCGGCCCCGACAGAACAACTATTAACACCGGGGAGCTGTTTTTT